One and the same sample provided the 15 T cell receptor beta chains below, sequenced in a study of TIL therapy for anti-PD-1-resistant metastatic lung cancer. The immunoSEQ assay was v3. Measured with immunoSEQ multiplex PCR; TCRdb has only the in-frame clones, and not every one. The sample lists 45,000 to 50,000 clones, just over 70% occurring once. Time point: pre-treatment sample, taken before nivolumab and TIL therapy. The tumor samples were excised metastases, mostly pleural nodules or supraclavicular lymph nodes. The sample here was tumor tissue, taken at baseline. The origin of the receptors is a person between 30 and 79 years old with non-small cell lung cancer.

The rearrangement uses TRBV27 and TRBJ2-2; 14 bases are shared with TRBD2. The germline CDR1 and CDR2 sequences are MNHEY and SMNVEV (reference sequence). The CDR3 is made up of 15 amino acids. V lost 7 bases to trimming and J lost 7 bases; unmatched junction nucleotides: 5. This CDR3 is CASKGLAGVGGELFF. The CDR3 DNA reads as TGTGCCAGCAAGGGACTAGCGGGAGTGGGCGGGGAGCTGTTTTTT.

This chain links TRBV13 with TRBJ1-6; no reliable D call. CDR3 length equals 13 residues. The V gene lost 6 bases and the J gene lost 6 bases, with 9 bases spanning the gap. CDR1 PRHDT and CDR2 FYEKMQ come from the germline V gene (reference sequence). The CDR3 loop reads CASRIAGNSPLHF. In DNA form, the CDR3 reads TGTGCCAGCAGAATCGCGGGTAATTCACCCCTCCACTTT.

The gene calls are TRBV6-6 and TRBJ2-5, with D uncertain. This CDR3 comprises 12 residues. Per the germline V gene, CDR1 is MNHNY and CDR2 is SVGAGI (reference sequence). With 7 bases removed from V and 5 bases from J, the gap between germline ends came to 11 bases. The CDR3 is CASMKRGETQYF. The DNA of the CDR3 is TGTGCCAGCATGAAGAGAGGCGAGACCCAGTACTTC.

J is TRBJ2-5 and V is TRBV7-6; 14 bases match TRBD2. This CDR3 is built from 18 residues. The V segment lost 5 bases and the J segment 8 bases; nucleotides outside the gene matches: 16. Germline loops: CDR1 SGHVS, CDR2 FNYEAQ. CDR3 region: CASSVLWGRGTSGRTQYF. CDR3 DNA sequence: TGTGCCAGCAGCGTACTTTGGGGAAGAGGGACTAGCGGGAGAACCCAGTACTTC.

On this clone: A junction boundary mismatches the germline segment, possibly from a read error. This sequence joins TRBV19 and TRBJ2-1; 14 nucleotides line up with TRBD2. Germline V CDR1 and CDR2: LNHDA, SQIVND (reference sequence). CDR3 length: 15 amino acids. The CDR3 protein is CASNPGLAGANEQFF. The CDR3 DNA reads as TGTGCCAGTAACCCGGGACTAGCGGGAGCCAATGAGCAATTCTTC. Filled out from reference TRBV19 and TRBJ2-1, the complete variable domain reads DGGITQSPKYLFRKEGQNVTLSCEQNLNHDAMYWYRQDPGQGLRLIYYSQIVNDFQKGDIAEGYSVSREKKESFPLTVTSAQKNPTAFYLCASNPGLAGANEQFFGPGTRLTVL.

This chain joins TRBV2 and TRBJ2-3; D remains unclear. The CDR3 covers 14 residues. V was cut by 3 bases and J by 3 bases, with 10 bases left in between. Germline lookup yields CDR1 SNHLY and CDR2 FYNNEI. Here the CDR3 DNA reads TGTGCCAGCAGTGATCTCCGAGAAACAGATACGCAGTATTTT. As protein: CASSDLRETDTQYF.

This sequence joins TRBV19 and TRBJ1-1; TRBD1 matches 9 bases. This CDR3 region has 13 residues. From germline, CDR1 is LNHDA and CDR2 SQIVND (reference sequence). Trimming cost V 7 bases and J 5 bases; bases outside gene matches: 5. As DNA, the CDR3 is TGTGCCAGTACCCCGGACAGGGGAACTGAAGCTTTCTTT. It is translated as CASTPDRGTEAFF.

The chain joins TRBV6-6 to TRBJ2-1; no definite D call. With 8 bases removed from V and 4 bases from J, the gap between germline ends came to 9 bases. The CDR3 spans 12 residues. Looked up from germline, CDR1 is MNHNY and CDR2 is SVGAGI (reference sequence). The CDR3 spells CASHKEYNEQFF. The CDR3 DNA follows: TGTGCCAGCCACAAAGAGTACAATGAGCAGTTCTTC.

This clone appeared once. The CDR3 is CASSYFLRSPHYEQYF. The CDR3 region has the DNA TGTGCCAGCAGTTACTTCCTTCGCTCGCCCCACTACGAGCAGTACTTC. The chain combines TRBV6-6 with TRBJ2-7; D unclear. This CDR3 region has 16 residues. The ends were cut back, 1 base at V and 3 bases at J, with 16 bases in the middle. The germline V gene has CDR1 MNHNY and CDR2 SVGAGI (reference sequence).

The chain joins TRBV13 to TRBJ1-5; a weak D match, TRBD1 (5 bases). Trimming left V 0 bases short and J 7 bases short, with 13 bases between. Looked up from germline, CDR1 is PRHDT and CDR2 is FYEKMQ (reference sequence). The CDR3 extends over 15 amino acids. The CDR3 DNA reads TGTGCCAGCAGCTTAGGGGTGGGGGGTCGGCAGCCCCAGCATTTT. It specifies CASSLGVGGRQPQHF.

This chain connects TRBV7-2 to TRBJ2-3; D is perhaps TRBD2 (5 bases). The ends were cut back, 1 base at V and 6 bases at J, with 11 bases in the middle. This CDR3 spans 14 amino acids. Germline assignment: CDR1 SGHTA and CDR2 FQGNSA. As DNA, the CDR3 is TGTGCCAGCAGCTTAGGGGCGGGTTTCGATACGCAGTATTTT. Its protein is CASSLGAGFDTQYF.

The chain combines TRBV30 with TRBJ1-1; D uncertain. Trimming removed 0 bases from V and 5 bases from J, with 13 bases in between. Germline V gene data show CDR1 as GTSNPN and CDR2 as SVGIG (reference sequence). CDR3 length: 14 residues. CDR3 amino acids: CAWSVQQTPTEAFF. CDR3 coding DNA: TGTGCCTGGAGTGTACAACAGACTCCGACTGAAGCTTTCTTT.

The chain couples TRBV6-4 to TRBJ2-2; a weak D match, TRBD1 (5 bases). Trimming removed 4 bases from V and 3 bases from J, with 6 bases in between. The germline V gene encodes CDR1 MRHNA and CDR2 SNTAGT. CDR3 size: 13 residues. The CDR3 here is CASSARDTGELFF. CDR3 in DNA: TGTGCCAGCAGTGCCAGGGACACCGGGGAGCTGTTTTTT.

Remarks on this clone: Different DNA sequences within this sample yield the same CDR3. In DNA form, the CDR3 reads TGCAGCGTTGGCTCAGCGGGAGGGTCCTACAATGAGCAGTTCTTC. This translates into CSVGSAGGSYNEQFF. J is TRBJ2-1 and V is TRBV29-1; 10 nucleotides match TRBD2. Germline lookup yields CDR1 SQVTM and CDR2 ANQGSEA. This CDR3 spans 15 amino acids. V was clipped by 4 bases and J by 1 base; unmatched bases: 4.

The chain carries TRBV11-2 and TRBJ2-2; D is unresolved. CDR3 size: 11 residues. The germline V gene has CDR1 SGHAT and CDR2 FQNNGV. The V end lost 1 base, the J end lost 6 bases, and 0 bases lay between the germline ends. The CDR3 reads CASSLAGELFF. The DNA of the CDR3 is TGTGCCAGCAGCTTAGCCGGGGAGCTGTTTTTT.